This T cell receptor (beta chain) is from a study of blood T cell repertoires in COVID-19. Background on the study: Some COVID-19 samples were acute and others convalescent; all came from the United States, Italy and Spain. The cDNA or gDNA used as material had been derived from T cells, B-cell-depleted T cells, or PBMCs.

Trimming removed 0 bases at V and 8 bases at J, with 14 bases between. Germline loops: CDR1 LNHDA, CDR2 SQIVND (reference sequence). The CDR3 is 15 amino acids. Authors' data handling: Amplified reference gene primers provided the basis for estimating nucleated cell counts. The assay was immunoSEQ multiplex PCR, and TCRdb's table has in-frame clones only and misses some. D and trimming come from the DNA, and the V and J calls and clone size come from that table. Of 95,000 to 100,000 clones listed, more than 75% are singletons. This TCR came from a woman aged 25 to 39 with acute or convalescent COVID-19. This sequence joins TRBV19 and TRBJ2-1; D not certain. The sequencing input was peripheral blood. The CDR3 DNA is TGTGCCAGTAGTATAGACCAGAGCTCCAGGTATGAGCAGTTCTTC. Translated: CASSIDQSSRYEQFF.